The T cell receptor beta chain under discussion was sequenced for a study of Tregs in tolerant kidney transplant recipients. Whole-study results and caveats: Tolerant patients' donor-specific Tregs expanded beyond overall Tregs, suggesting antigen-driven growth.

About this clone: What it binds is unknown.

The protocol was immunoSEQ multiplex PCR, while the TCRdb copy is restricted to in-frame clones and leaves out a portion. The sample lists tens of thousands of clones, approximately 93% seen once, with 0.46% in the top ten. The CDR3 is made up of 11 amino acids. Trimming took 5 bases from V and 5 from J, leaving 9 bases between them. The germline V gene encodes CDR1 DFQATT and CDR2 SNEGSKA (reference sequence). This receptor was obtained from a human donor who received a combined kidney and bone marrow transplant. This specimen was CD4+ T cells from blood, taken before the transplant. This chain links TRBV20-1 with TRBJ2-5; no reliable D call. CDR3: CSAHAVETQYF. The CDR3 DNA is TGCAGTGCTCACGCGGTGGAGACCCAGTACTTC.